Given below is one T cell receptor beta chain in context. Its antigen is as yet unknown. This specimen comes from a study of post-analysis software for immune sequencing data. Looking at the study overall: The patients showed relapsing-remitting, secondary progressive and progressive-relapsing multiple sclerosis courses. Study-level points and caveats: Controls' normalized Chao1 diversity significantly exceeded that of multiple sclerosis patients. About 5 TRBV segments were more frequent in patients than controls; TRBV5-6, TRBV5-1 and TRBV20-1 belonged to this group.

V was shortened by 5 bases and J by 6 bases, with 14 bases between the two germline ends. This CDR3 is built from 13 residues. Germline V CDR1 and CDR2: SGHTA, FQGTGA. Unique molecular identifiers were present in the TCR beta cDNA libraries. T cells numbering about 1 to 11 million yielded a few hundred thousand cDNA molecules. TCRdb re-derived calls from the PCR reads in MiXCR, one entry per CDR3 protein. The sample yields 750,000 to 900,000 distinct CDR3 sequences, 46% seen once. The clonotype originates from a girl aged 5-17 years with multiple sclerosis. The chain employs TRBV7-3 and TRBJ2-7; unclear D gene. Input material: blood. Here the CDR3 reads CASSPPLALEQYF. The CDR3 DNA is TGTGCCAGCAGCCCACCGTTGGCCCTCGAGCAGTACTTC.